This record covers a single T cell receptor (beta chain). Its specificity is not known. Every single donor gave one heparinised blood draw, and these averaged approximately 120 mL. This CDR3 comprises 15 residues. Trimming left V 3 bases short and J 0 bases short, with 12 bases between. The germline CDR1 and CDR2 sequences are SGHRS and YFSETQ. This sample was taken from a study of beta chain features in type 1 diabetes. Study information: Similarity in age, gender and cell yields was seen between patients and healthy donors.

Findings and caveats of the study: Reduced insertions and increased deletions marked VDJ junctions in type 1 diabetes patients.

All of the isolated RNA was reverse transcribed, so expressed TCRB transcripts were sequenced. Approximately 4 million reads was the average for naive, central memory and regulatory T cell samples. The repertoire was sequenced with immunoSEQ multiplex PCR; TCRdb's copy has only in-frame clones and lacks some. The table records about 330,000 clones, approximately 10% of them present only once. This clonotype was obtained from a woman under 40 in good health. The chain joins TRBV5-1 to TRBJ1-1; TRBD1 is a possible D gene (5 bases). Sequencing was done on a sample of naive CD4+ T cells from blood. CDR3 residues: CASSWAGLMNTEAFF. For the CDR3, the DNA is TGCGCCAGCAGCTGGGCAGGGCTAATGAACACTGAAGCTTTCTTT. Full variable domain (remainder filled in from reference TRBV5-1 and TRBJ1-1): KAGVTQTPRYLIKTRGQQVTLSCSPISGHRSVSWYQQTPGQGLQFLFEYFSETQRNKGNFPGRFSGRQFSNSRSEMNVSTLELGDSALYLCASSWAGLMNTEAFFGQGTRLTVV.